Below, one T cell receptor (beta chain) is given with its context. Its antigen is undetermined. The assay was immunoSEQ multiplex PCR, and TCRdb's table has in-frame clones only and misses some. The sample holds 80,000 to 95,000 clones, approximately 94% seen once. These data come from a study of graft-versus-host responses after intestinal transplantation. Across the whole study: Grafts were multivisceral, liver-intestinal, or isolated intestinal. The whole recipient group had anti-thymocyte globulin induction followed by tacrolimus and steroids for two to four years. Study-wide results and caveats: Association was observed between peak circulating GvH clone levels and early post-transplant HvG declines. In patients with graft-donor T cell macrochimerism, allograft graft-versus-host to host-versus-graft clonal ratios were high.

Germline V CDR1 and CDR2: SQVTM, ANQGSEA. The CDR3 is made up of 13 amino acids. Trimming cost V 6 bases and J 3 bases; bases outside gene matches: 6. The sample consisted of unstimulated CD8+ T cells sorted from spleen or lymph node cells, taken before intestinal transplant. The V and J genes are TRBV29-1 and TRBJ2-7; 9 bases are shared with TRBD1. The receptor was derived from a human donor who received an intestinal transplant. The CDR3 is CSVLGTGIYEQYF. Written as DNA, the CDR3 is TGCAGCGTCCTCGGGACAGGGATCTACGAGCAGTACTTC.